This T cell receptor beta chain was found in a study of patients and donors after allogeneic stem cell transplantation. TCRdb re-derived calls from the RT-PCR reads in MiXCR, one entry per CDR3 protein. In the table there are about 160,000 distinct CDR3 sequences, approximately 24% of which are singletons. This CDR3 spans 11 amino acids. As concerns this clonotype: At one end the junction does not follow the germline gene, possibly because of a read error.

V usage is TRBV23-1 and J usage is TRBJ1-2; D unresolved. Being an ORF, TRBV23-1 has a function that is uncertain. The sequenced material came from blood, either unsorted or a sorted T cell fraction (not recorded which). This receptor was taken from a human donor who was either an allogeneic HSCT recipient or a stem cell or donor lymphocyte infusion donor (not recorded which). It is not recorded whose cells these are; they may come from a transplant donor. The CDR3 is CASSQSQDLSF. CDR3 nucleotide sequence: TGCGCCAGCAGTCAATCGCAAGACCTATCCTTC.